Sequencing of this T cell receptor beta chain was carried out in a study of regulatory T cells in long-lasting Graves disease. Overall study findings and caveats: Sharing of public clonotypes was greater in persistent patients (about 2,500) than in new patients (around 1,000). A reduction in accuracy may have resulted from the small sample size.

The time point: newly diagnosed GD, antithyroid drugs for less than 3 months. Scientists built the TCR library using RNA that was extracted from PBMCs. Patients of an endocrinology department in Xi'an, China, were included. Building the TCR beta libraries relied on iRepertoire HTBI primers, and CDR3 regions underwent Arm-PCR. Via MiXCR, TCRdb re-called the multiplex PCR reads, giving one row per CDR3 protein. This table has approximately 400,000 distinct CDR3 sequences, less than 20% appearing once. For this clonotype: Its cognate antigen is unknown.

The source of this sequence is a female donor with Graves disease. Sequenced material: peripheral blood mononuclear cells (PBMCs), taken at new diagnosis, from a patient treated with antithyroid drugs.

This CDR3 reads CASSQGAGAYNEQFF. The DNA of the CDR3 is TGCGCCAGCAGCCAAGGTGCGGGGGCCTACAATGAGCAGTTCTTC. This rearrangement joins TRBV4-3 to TRBJ2-1, with 7 bases that match TRBD2. The CDR3 runs to 15 residues. V lost 1 base and J lost 2; bases outside the gene matches: 2. Germline lookup yields CDR1 LGHNA and CDR2 YSLEER.